The 5 T cell receptor beta chains below were found in one sample sequenced in a study of blood T cell repertoires in COVID-19. Clones were sequenced by immunoSEQ multiplex PCR, and TCRdb holds only the in-frame ones, with some missing. This sample has over 150,000 clones, with 75% to 85% found just once. Sample: PBMCs or T cells enriched from blood (not recorded which). The receptors were gathered from a woman aged 55-69 years who had recovered from COVID-19.

This rearrangement joins TRBV27 to TRBJ2-2, with a tentative D call TRBD2 (5 bases). Germline CDR1 reads MNHEY; CDR2 reads SMNVEV (reference sequence). V lost 3 bases to trimming and J lost 8 bases, with 13 bases between them. The CDR3 runs 14 residues. The CDR3 DNA is TGTGCCAGCAGTTTGCTAGCCATAAGGGGGGAGCTGTTTTTT. Encoded protein: CASSLLAIRGELFF.

Here the CDR3 DNA reads TGCAGCGCCGAGACTTTGGGGAGTCAGCCCCAGCATTTT. The encoded protein is CSAETLGSQPQHF. V is TRBV29-1 and J is TRBJ1-5; D ambiguous. With 7 bases removed from V and 6 bases from J, the gap between germline ends came to 16 bases. CDR1 and CDR2 from the germline V gene are SQVTM and ANQGSEA. The CDR3 extends over 13 amino acids.

The CDR3 loop reads CASTPRVANTGELFF. The CDR3 DNA follows: TGTGCCAGCACCCCGCGGGTAGCGAACACCGGGGAGCTGTTTTTT. The chain uses TRBV2 and TRBJ2-2, with a tentative D call TRBD2 (5 bases). The V and J ends lost 7 bases and 0 bases respectively, with 12 bases between them. CDR1 SNHLY and CDR2 FYNNEI come from the germline V gene. This CDR3 contains 15 residues.

The CDR3 region is CASSGRAKVGANVLTF. CDR3 DNA: TGTGCCAGTAGTGGCAGGGCCAAGGTTGGGGCCAACGTCCTGACTTTC. This chain connects TRBV19 to TRBJ2-6, with D perhaps matching TRBD1 (5 bases). Germline V lookup: CDR1 LNHDA, CDR2 SQIVND (reference sequence). The ends were cut back, 5 bases at V and 3 bases at J, with 14 bases in the middle. CDR3 size: 16 residues.

The chain couples TRBV25-1 to TRBJ1-1; maybe TRBD1 (6 bases). V lost 5 bases and J 4 bases, leaving 14 bases between the germline ends. Germline V CDR1 and CDR2: MGHDK, SYGVNS. The CDR3 has 14 amino acids. CDR3 amino acids: CASSRQQGSTEAFF. CDR3 in DNA: TGTGCCAGCAGTCGCCAACAGGGATCCACTGAAGCTTTCTTT.